A single sample gave rise to the 30 T cell receptor beta chains below, sequenced in a study of technical replicates of blood from a handful of donors. This table comes from immunoSEQ multiplex PCR, and its TCRdb copy is limited to in-frame clones, with some not included. The sample lists about 69,000 clones, approximately 88% seen once, with about 4.5% in the top ten. The source material was PBMCs. The receptors come from a human donor in good health. Some clones in this sample may be carry-over from other donors' samples.

The CDR3 sequence is CASSLTGGGYTF. CDR3 DNA: TGTGCCAGCAGCCTGACAGGCGGTGGCTACACCTTC. The chain couples TRBV6-1 to TRBJ1-2; D may be TRBD1 (6 bases). This CDR3 spans 12 amino acids. Trimming took off 6 bases at V and 7 bases at J, with 12 bases between the two ends. Germline values: CDR1 MNHNS, CDR2 SASEGT.

The chain has TRBV19 and TRBJ2-4, with D maybe TRBD1 (5 bases). The length of the CDR3 is 16 residues. V gave up 8 bases and J gave up 2 bases, with 19 bases separating them. Germline assignment: CDR1 LNHDA and CDR2 SQIVND (reference sequence). The DNA of the CDR3 is TGTGCCAGTCACCAGGGTAGAGCACAAACCAAAAACATTCAGTACTTC. Amino acid sequence: CASHQGRAQTKNIQYF.

The chain combines TRBV5-1 with TRBJ1-6; D is uncertain. Trimming cost V 4 bases and J 7 bases, with 15 bases left between them. Per the germline V gene, CDR1 is SGHRS and CDR2 is YFSETQ. The CDR3 is 15 residues long. The CDR3 loop is CASSQSSSGNSPLHF. DNA of the CDR3: TGCGCCAGCAGCCAGAGCTCCTCCGGGAATTCACCCCTCCACTTT.

The CDR3 DNA reads TGTGCCAGCAGCCCAGGGGGACAGGGGACGTACGAGCAGTACTTC. This codes for CASSPGGQGTYEQYF. The chain has TRBV28 and TRBJ2-7; 10 bases fit TRBD1. Germline loops: CDR1 MDHEN, CDR2 SYDVKM. The CDR3 has 15 residues. V dropped 6 bases and J dropped 4; count of bases not matched to a gene: 9. Looking up the rest from reference TRBV28 and TRBJ2-7 gives the full variable domain: DVKVTQSSRYLVKRTGEKVFLECVQDMDHENMFWYRQDPGLGLRLIYFSYDVKMKEKGDIPEGYSVSREKKERFSLILESASTNQTSMYLCASSPGGQGTYEQYFGPGTRLTVT.

This chain connects TRBV5-1 to TRBJ2-3, with TRBD1 matching 8 bases. The CDR3 extends over 15 amino acids. The germline V gene has CDR1 SGHRS and CDR2 YFSETQ. Losses at the gene ends were 2 bases for V and 2 bases for J; bases not matched to a gene: 4. CDR3 bases: TGCGCCAGCAGCTTAGACAGGGGATCCACAGATACGCAGTATTTT. This codes for CASSLDRGSTDTQYF.

The CDR3 sequence is CASSWVGGGTDTQYF. CDR3 coding DNA: TGTGCCAGCAGCTGGGTGGGAGGCGGCACAGATACGCAGTATTTT. The chain has TRBV7-2 and TRBJ2-3; D may be TRBD2 (6 bases). The CDR3 consists of 15 residues. Germline assignment: CDR1 SGHTA and CDR2 FQGNSA. Trimming left V 4 bases short and J 1 base short, with 12 bases between. The full variable domain, in which reference TRBV7-2 and TRBJ2-3 provide the parts outside the CDR3, is GAGVSQSPSNKVTEKGKDVELRCDPISGHTALYWYRQSLGQGLEFLIYFQGNSAPDKSGLPSDRFSAERTGGSVSTLTIQRTQQEDSAVYLCASSWVGGGTDTQYFGPGTRLTVL.

The count of this clone is one. This sequence joins TRBV19 and TRBJ1-3; D is perhaps TRBD1 (5 bases). This CDR3 is built from 15 residues. CDR1 and CDR2 (germline): LNHDA, SQIVND (reference sequence). V gave up 6 bases and J gave up 2 bases, with 14 bases separating them. The CDR3 is CASRVVGLAGNTIYF. CDR3 sequence (DNA): TGTGCCAGTAGGGTAGTGGGGCTCGCTGGAAACACCATATATTTT.

The genes are TRBV5-1 and TRBJ1-2; 7 nucleotides align to TRBD1. Trimming took 3 bases from V and 4 from J; bases not matched to a gene: 6. In germline, CDR1 is SGHRS, CDR2 YFSETQ. This CDR3 comprises 14 residues. The chain's CDR3 is CASSWGTEIYGYTF. DNA for the CDR3: TGCGCCAGCAGCTGGGGGACAGAGATCTATGGCTACACCTTC.

The chain links TRBV27 to TRBJ1-2; tentatively, D is TRBD1 (6 bases). Germline V gene lookup returns CDR1 MNHEY and CDR2 SMNVEV (reference sequence). CDR3 length equals 15 residues. V gave up 3 bases and J gave up 5 bases, with 16 bases separating them. The CDR3 DNA is TGTGCCAGCAGTTTGACAGGTGGGAAATTTTATGGCTACACCTTC. It yields the protein CASSLTGGKFYGYTF.

The genes are TRBV5-1 and TRBJ2-5; 9 positions agree with TRBD1. CDR1 is SGHRS and CDR2 is YFSETQ in the germline V gene. V dropped 3 bases and J dropped 1; count of bases not matched to a gene: 1. There are 14 residues in the CDR3. The chain's CDR3 is CASSWGQGQETQYF. CDR3 in DNA: TGCGCCAGCAGCTGGGGACAGGGCCAAGAGACCCAGTACTTC.

This chain links TRBV2 with TRBJ2-3; TRBD2 aligns across 7 bases. Per germline, CDR1 SNHLY and CDR2 FYNNEI. V was pared by 6 bases and J by 3 bases, with 9 bases of the junction left unmatched. The length of the CDR3 is 15 residues. CDR3 in DNA: TGTGCCAGCAGATTTCTAGCGGTAAATACAGATACGCAGTATTTT. As protein: CASRFLAVNTDTQYF.

V and J are TRBV6-5 and TRBJ1-5; D is undetermined. Germline V gives CDR1 MNHEY, CDR2 SVGAGI. Trimming cost V 4 bases and J 11 bases, with 24 bases left between them. The CDR3 loop spans 16 amino acids. CDR3 protein: CASSSASAGPFGTQHF. In DNA form, the CDR3 reads TGTGCCAGCAGTTCCGCCTCAGCGGGCCCCTTCGGGACCCAGCATTTT.

The chain is built from TRBV30 and TRBJ2-3; TRBD2 matches at 7 bases. From germline, CDR1 is GTSNPN and CDR2 SVGIG (reference sequence). The CDR3 loop spans 18 amino acids. V gave up 2 bases and J gave up 2 bases; unmatched junction bases: 16. In nucleotides, the CDR3 is TGTGCCTGGAGTACCTTCAGAGGGAGGGGAATTGCCACAGATACGCAGTATTTT. Encoded protein: CAWSTFRGRGIATDTQYF. The whole variable domain, remainder taken from reference TRBV30 and TRBJ2-3, is SQTIHQWPATLVQPVGSPLSLECTVEGTSNPNLYWYRQAAGRGLQLLFYSVGIGQISSEVPQNLSASRPQDRQFILSSKKLLLSDSGFYLCAWSTFRGRGIATDTQYFGPGTRLTVL.

The chain links TRBV7-9 to TRBJ2-2; the match to TRBD2 covers 7 bases. The CDR3 runs 19 residues. Germline CDR1 is SEHNR and CDR2 is FQNEAQ (reference sequence). V lost 5 bases, J lost 3 bases, and 18 bases stayed unmatched. CDR3 coding DNA: TGTGCCAGCAGCCTCCCAGTTCTGGGCGGGAGACGTGACACCGGGGAGCTGTTTTTT. It specifies CASSLPVLGGRRDTGELFF.

V usage is TRBV5-4 and J usage is TRBJ1-6; D unclear. The CDR3 runs to 14 residues. Between the trimmed V and J ends, which lost 6 bases and 4 bases, there was a span of 11 bases. Germline assignment: CDR1 SGHNT and CDR2 YYREEE (reference sequence). CDR3 protein: CASKVDTYNSPLHF. The CDR3, as DNA: TGTGCCAGCAAAGTAGACACTTATAATTCACCCCTCCACTTT. Drawing the rest from reference TRBV5-4 and TRBJ1-6, the complete variable domain is ETGVTQSPTHLIKTRGQQVTLRCSSQSGHNTVSWYQQALGQGPQFIFQYYREEENGRGNFPPRFSGLQFPNYSSELNVNALELDDSALYLCASKVDTYNSPLHFGNGTRLTVT.

The rearrangement uses TRBV19 and TRBJ1-5; D not resolved. The CDR3 loop spans 15 amino acids. Germline CDR1 LNHDA, CDR2 SQIVND (reference sequence). Trimming took off 3 bases at V and 2 bases at J, with 11 bases between the two ends. In nucleotides, the CDR3 is TGTGCCAGTAGTATGTGGGTCGGGGGCAATCAGCCCCAGCATTTT. Its protein product is CASSMWVGGNQPQHF.

V usage is TRBV14 and J usage is TRBJ2-1; 15 bases map to TRBD2. Germline V gives CDR1 SGHDN, CDR2 FVKESK. V was pared by 0 bases and J by 12 bases, with 3 bases of the junction left unmatched. The CDR3 has 15 amino acids. CDR3 protein: CASSQDGTSGRRQFF. In DNA, the CDR3 is TGTGCCAGCAGCCAAGATGGGACTAGCGGGAGGCGGCAGTTCTTC.

This sequence joins TRBV11-1 and TRBJ2-1; D gene ambiguous. The V and J ends lost 1 base and 10 bases respectively, with 11 bases between them. Looked up from germline, CDR1 is SGHAT and CDR2 is FQDESV (reference sequence). The CDR3 runs to 13 residues. In DNA, the CDR3 is TGTGCCAGCAGCTTAGATTTGGTCGGGGAGCAGTTCTTC. Amino acids: CASSLDLVGEQFF.

The chain employs TRBV6-6 and TRBJ2-7; 13 positions agree with TRBD2. The CDR3 sequence is 15 residues long. Per the germline V gene, CDR1 is MNHNY and CDR2 is SVGAGI (reference sequence). With V trimmed by 6 bases and J by 5 bases, 7 bases remained unmatched. CDR3 in amino acids: CASSLPGLAGNEQYF. The CDR3 nucleotides are TGTGCCAGCAGCCTCCCGGGACTAGCGGGAAACGAGCAGTACTTC.

The gene calls are TRBV4-2 and TRBJ2-1; 7 bases fit TRBD2. Per germline, CDR1 LGHNA and CDR2 YNFKEQ. The J segment lost 8 bases and the V segment lost 0 bases, leaving 4 bases of the junction unmatched. CDR3 size: 14 residues. The CDR3 loop reads CASSQEGGPHEQFF. CDR3 nucleotides: TGTGCCAGCAGCCAAGAGGGAGGGCCGCATGAGCAGTTCTTC.

This chain links TRBV27 with TRBJ1-4; 10 bases agree with TRBD1. Unmatched junction bases numbered 9, after V lost 5 bases and J lost 9 bases. CDR1 is MNHEY and CDR2 is SMNVEV in the germline V gene (reference sequence). The CDR3 extends over 15 amino acids. The CDR3 protein is CASSLARQGAKKLFF. As DNA, the CDR3 is TGTGCCAGCAGTCTCGCGAGACAGGGGGCGAAAAAACTGTTTTTT. The full variable domain, with the rest looked up from reference TRBV27 and TRBJ1-4, is EAQVTQNPRYLITVTGKKLTVTCSQNMNHEYMSWYRQDPGLGLRQIYYSMNVEVTDKGDVPEGYKVSRKEKRNFPLILESPSPNQTSLYFCASSLARQGAKKLFFGSGTQLSVL.

The chain couples TRBV6-5 to TRBJ2-7; TRBD1 aligns across 8 bases. Trimming took 5 bases from V and 0 from J; bases not matched to a gene: 6. Germline V gene data show CDR1 as MNHEY and CDR2 as SVGAGI. CDR3 length: 15 amino acids. DNA of the CDR3: TGTGCCAGCAGTCTGGGACAGGACTCCTCCTACGAGCAGTACTTC. Protein: CASSLGQDSSYEQYF.

This chain links TRBV4-3 with TRBJ1-2; D unclear. Germline V gene data show CDR1 as LGHNA and CDR2 as YSLEER. The CDR3 totals 15 residues. Trimming took off 0 bases at V and 7 bases at J, with 15 bases between the two ends. The CDR3 coding sequence is TGCGCCAGCAGCCAAGATAGAAGCGGCGGTGGTGGCTACACCTTC. It translates to CASSQDRSGGGGYTF.

This chain connects TRBV6-4 to TRBJ2-1, with 7 bases that match TRBD2. V lost 0 bases, J lost 3 bases, and 2 bases stayed unmatched. This CDR3 has 15 residues. The germline V gene encodes CDR1 MRHNA and CDR2 SNTAGT. Written as DNA, the CDR3 is TGTGCCAGCAGTGACTCGGGACTAAACTACAATGAGCAGTTCTTC. This encodes CASSDSGLNYNEQFF.

The chain uses TRBV6-4 and TRBJ2-2; 10 nucleotides agree with TRBD1. This CDR3 region has 24 residues. V was pared by 0 bases and J by 1 base, with 23 bases of the junction left unmatched. CDR1 is MRHNA and CDR2 is SNTAGT in the germline V gene. The CDR3 protein is CASSDSLGGELDRGKPQNTGELFF. CDR3 DNA: TGTGCCAGCAGTGACTCACTGGGGGGCGAGTTGGACAGGGGGAAACCCCAGAACACCGGGGAGCTGTTTTTT.

The rearrangement joins TRBV5-1 to TRBJ2-6; 7 positions match TRBD1. This CDR3 is 19 amino acids long. With 4 bases clipped from V and 0 bases from J, the junction kept 13 bases outside the gene matches. Looked up from germline, CDR1 is SGHRS and CDR2 is YFSETQ. Here the CDR3 reads CASSLPRSNRGSGANVLTF. CDR3 DNA sequence: TGCGCCAGCAGCCTACCCCGTAGCAACAGGGGCTCTGGGGCCAACGTCCTGACTTTC.

V and J are TRBV5-6 and TRBJ2-5, with D possibly matching TRBD2 (7 bases). Germline CDR1 and CDR2: SGHDT and YYEEEE. Trimming stripped 0 bases from V and 1 base from J, with 16 bases between. This CDR3 has 17 residues. CDR3: CASSLVRGASGQETQYF. Written as DNA, the CDR3 is TGTGCCAGCAGCTTGGTTAGGGGGGCTAGCGGCCAAGAGACCCAGTACTTC.

The gene calls are TRBV11-2 and TRBJ2-1; 9 bases match TRBD2. V shed 6 bases, J shed 8 bases, and the junction held 11 bases outside the gene matches. Germline loops: CDR1 SGHAT, CDR2 FQNNGV. The CDR3 loop spans 15 amino acids. The CDR3 DNA reads as TGTGCCAGCAGTACCTTGCGGGGGGGCCTTTATGAGCAGTTCTTC. Its protein product is CASSTLRGGLYEQFF. Drawing the rest from reference TRBV11-2 and TRBJ2-1, the complete variable domain is EAGVAQSPRYKIIEKRQSVAFWCNPISGHATLYWYQQILGQGPKLLIQFQNNGVVDDSQLPKDRFSAERLKGVDSTLKIQPAKLEDSAVYLCASSTLRGGLYEQFFGPGTRLTVL.

The chain uses TRBV7-2 and TRBJ2-1, with a weak D call TRBD2 (6 bases). Trimming cost V 5 bases and J 5 bases, with 19 bases left between them. Germline V CDR1 and CDR2: SGHTA, FQGNSA. The CDR3 has 16 amino acids. CDR3 nucleotides: TGTGCCAGCAGCCAAGAGGCGGGGCGGTTTAACAATGAGCAGTTCTTC. This gives the protein CASSQEAGRFNNEQFF.

This chain uses TRBV20-1 with TRBJ1-2; D is perhaps TRBD1 (5 bases). Trimming cost V 5 bases and J 5 bases, with 9 bases left between them. The CDR3 spans 11 residues. The germline gives CDR1 DFQATT, CDR2 SNEGSKA (reference sequence). DNA of the CDR3: TGCAGTGCTCGTGGGGCATATGGCTACACCTTC. Its translation is CSARGAYGYTF.